A selection of T cell receptor beta chains follows, all from one sample in a study of molecular identifiers for immune sequencing clone quantification. TCRdb re-analysed the PCR reads in MiXCR, keeping a single row per CDR3 protein. The sample contains about half a million distinct CDR3 sequences, under 30% of which appear only once. Sequencing was carried out using naive CD8+ T cells from blood, with Jurkat cell RNA spiked in. The receptors were sampled from a human donor in good health. Some libraries in this study had Jurkat cell RNA spiked in. Both conserved end residues are part of each CDR3. D genes are given only for firm matches. Size values are once, few and many counts, or a class for expanded clones, and some rows have none.

J gene: TRBJ1-1
D gene: NA
clone size: few
V gene: TRBV5-4
CDR3 DNA: TGTGCCAGCAGCTTGGTTGTGTCGGCGAACACTGAAGCTTTCTTT
CDR3 protein: CASSLVVSANTEAFF

J gene: TRBJ2-5
D gene: NA
clone size: few
V gene: TRBV5-4
CDR3 DNA: TGTGCCAGCAGCTTGGAGGTCAGCCCCCAAGAGACCCAGTACTTC
CDR3 protein: CASSLEVSPQETQYF

J gene: TRBJ2-7
D gene: NA
clone size: many
V gene: TRBV9
CDR3 DNA: TGTGCCAGCAGCGCAAAACTAGGTCCCACCGAGCAGTACTTC
CDR3 protein: CASSAKLGPTEQYF

J gene: TRBJ2-7
D gene: NA
clone size: few
V gene: TRBV11-2
CDR3 DNA: TGTGCCAGCAGCTTAGGTCCCGTCTACGAGCAGTACTTC
CDR3 protein: CASSLGPVYEQYF

J gene: TRBJ1-1
D gene: NA
clone size: NA
V gene: TRBV19
CDR3 DNA: TGTGCCAGTAGTATAGTAACAGGAACGGGGGGAACTGAAGCTTCCTTT
CDR3 protein: CASSIVTGTGGTEASF

J gene: TRBJ2-2
D gene: TRBD2
clone size: NA
V gene: TRBV19
CDR3 DNA: TGTGCCACGAAGACTAGCAGGGTCGGCGGGGAGCTGTTTTTT
CDR3 protein: CATKTSRVGGELFF

J gene: TRBJ2-3
D gene: NA
clone size: few
V gene: TRBV9
CDR3 DNA: TGTGCCAGCAGCGTAGCCGGCGGTATCACAGATACGCAGTATTTT
CDR3 protein: CASSVAGGITDTQYF

J gene: TRBJ2-1
D gene: TRBD1
clone size: NA
V gene: TRBV12-3/TRBV12-4
CDR3 DNA: TGTGCCAGCAGCCCCGGGACAGCGAAGGTCTACAATGTGCAGTTCTTC
CDR3 protein: CASSPGTAKVYNVQFF

J gene: TRBJ2-4
D gene: TRBD2
clone size: NA
V gene: TRBV20-1
CDR3 DNA: TGCAGTGCTAGACCTAGCGGGAGTGCCAAAAACATTCAGTACTTC
CDR3 protein: CSARPSGSAKNIQYF

J gene: TRBJ1-6
D gene: NA
clone size: few
V gene: TRBV7-2
CDR3 DNA: TGTGCCAGCAGCTTACACAGGGACTATAATTCACCCCTCCACTTT
CDR3 protein: CASSLHRDYNSPLHF

J gene: TRBJ2-3
D gene: TRBD2
clone size: NA
V gene: TRBV20-1
CDR3 DNA: TGCAGTGCTCCTACACTAGCGGAGAGCACAGATACGCAGTATTTT
CDR3 protein: CSAPTLAESTDTQYF

J gene: TRBJ1-1
D gene: TRBD1
clone size: NA
V gene: TRBV4-3
CDR3 DNA: TGCGCCAGCAGCCAAGATTCCGGGACAGGGGAAGCTTTCTTT
CDR3 protein: CASSQDSGTGEAFF

J gene: TRBJ2-5
D gene: NA
clone size: NA
V gene: TRBV30
CDR3 DNA: TGTGCCTGGAGTTTTAGGGATACCCAAGAGACCCAGTACTTC
CDR3 protein: CAWSFRDTQETQYF

J gene: TRBJ1-1
D gene: NA
clone size: NA
V gene: TRBV10-2
CDR3 DNA: TGCGCCAGCAAAGGGTACACTGAAGCTTTCTTT
CDR3 protein: CASKGYTEAFF

J gene: TRBJ2-5
D gene: NA
clone size: many
V gene: TRBV4-3
CDR3 DNA: TGCGCCAGCAGCCATGGACGGGGAGAGACCCAGTACTTC
CDR3 protein: CASSHGRGETQYF

J gene: TRBJ2-7
D gene: NA
clone size: NA
V gene: TRBV7-6
CDR3 DNA: TGTGCCAGCGGCCAGGACGGCTACGAGCAGTACTTC
CDR3 protein: CASGQDGYEQYF

J gene: TRBJ2-1
D gene: TRBD2
clone size: NA
V gene: TRBV15
CDR3 DNA: TGTGCCACCAGCAGCCCTAGCGGCTCCTACAATGAGCAGTTCTTC
CDR3 protein: CATSSPSGSYNEQFF

J gene: TRBJ1-5
D gene: NA
clone size: NA
V gene: TRBV7-8
CDR3 DNA: TGTGCCAGCAGCCATGCTGGCGGGGCGCGAGGACAGCCCCAACATTTT
CDR3 protein: CASSHAGGARGQPQHF

J gene: TRBJ2-1
D gene: NA
clone size: NA
V gene: TRBV6-4
CDR3 DNA: TGTGCCAGCAGTGACGGAGCGGGCGGCGCGGGGAGCGAGCAGTTCTTC
CDR3 protein: CASSDGAGGAGSEQFF

J gene: TRBJ2-7
D gene: TRBD2
clone size: few
V gene: TRBV6-2/TRBV6-3
CDR3 DNA: TGTGCCAGCAGTGAAGCGGGGCCGTACGAGCAGTACTTC
CDR3 protein: CASSEAGPYEQYF

J gene: TRBJ1-1
D gene: NA
clone size: many
V gene: TRBV4-1
CDR3 DNA: TGCGCCAGCAGCCAAGAAAGGCGGATCAACACTGAAGCTTTCTTT
CDR3 protein: CASSQERRINTEAFF

J gene: TRBJ2-7
D gene: TRBD2
clone size: many
V gene: TRBV7-2
CDR3 DNA: TGTGCCAGCAGCTTAGCTCCGGGGACTACCTACGAGCAGTACTTC
CDR3 protein: CASSLAPGTTYEQYF

J gene: TRBJ2-3
D gene: NA
clone size: many
V gene: TRBV6-2/TRBV6-3
CDR3 DNA: TGTGCCAGCAGTTACACCTACGATACGCAGTATTTT
CDR3 protein: CASSYTYDTQYF

J gene: TRBJ2-4
D gene: TRBD1
clone size: few
V gene: TRBV9
CDR3 DNA: TGTGCCAGCAGCACGGGGACAGGAGAAAACATTCAGTACTTC
CDR3 protein: CASSTGTGENIQYF

J gene: TRBJ2-2
D gene: NA
clone size: NA
V gene: TRBV28
CDR3 DNA: TGTGCCAGCAGGATAGGGGGGGCCGGGGAGCTGTTTTTT
CDR3 protein: CASRIGGAGELFF

J gene: TRBJ1-1
D gene: NA
clone size: many
V gene: TRBV28
CDR3 DNA: TGTGCCATCCAAGGACGGATGAACACTGAAGCTTTCTTT
CDR3 protein: CAIQGRMNTEAFF

J gene: TRBJ2-1
D gene: TRBD2
clone size: many
V gene: TRBV11-2
CDR3 DNA: TGTGCCAGCGGCGGGAGGCTGCGGGATGAGCAGTTCTTC
CDR3 protein: CASGGRLRDEQFF

J gene: TRBJ1-1
D gene: NA
clone size: NA
V gene: TRBV7-9
CDR3 DNA: TGTGCCAGCAGCTTAGTTCAGGGAGTAAGCACTGAAGCTTTCTTT
CDR3 protein: CASSLVQGVSTEAFF

J gene: TRBJ2-1
D gene: TRBD2
clone size: few
V gene: TRBV6-2/TRBV6-3
CDR3 DNA: TGTGCCAGCAGGTCCTTACTAGCGGCCAATGAGCAGTTCTTC
CDR3 protein: CASRSLLAANEQFF

J gene: TRBJ2-2
D gene: NA
clone size: NA
V gene: TRBV9
CDR3 DNA: TGTGCCAGCAGCGTAGAGGGGGGTGACGGGGAGCTGTTTTTT
CDR3 protein: CASSVEGGDGELFF

J gene: TRBJ1-4
D gene: NA
clone size: NA
V gene: TRBV5-6
CDR3 DNA: TGTGCCAGCAGCTTGTATGGGGGCTTCAATGAAAAACTGTTTTTT
CDR3 protein: CASSLYGGFNEKLFF

J gene: TRBJ1-1
D gene: NA
clone size: NA
V gene: TRBV28
CDR3 DNA: TGTGCCAGCAGTGGGTACTCAATAAACACTGAAGCTTTCTTT
CDR3 protein: CASSGYSINTEAFF

J gene: TRBJ2-7
D gene: NA
clone size: many
V gene: TRBV30
CDR3 DNA: TGTGCCTGGATCCGGGACTCCTACGAGCAGTACTTC
CDR3 protein: CAWIRDSYEQYF

J gene: TRBJ1-5
D gene: TRBD1
clone size: many
V gene: TRBV28
CDR3 DNA: TGTGCCAGCAGTGGGGACAGGGCAAGCAATCAGCCCCAGCATTTT
CDR3 protein: CASSGDRASNQPQHF

J gene: TRBJ2-2
D gene: TRBD1
clone size: NA
V gene: TRBV19
CDR3 DNA: TGTGCCGCACGGGACAGTGGCACCGGGGAGCTGTTTTTT
CDR3 protein: CAARDSGTGELFF

J gene: TRBJ2-3
D gene: NA
clone size: few
V gene: TRBV9
CDR3 DNA: TGTGCCAGCAGCGTAGAGGTAGCGGATACGCAGTATTTT
CDR3 protein: CASSVEVADTQYF

J gene: TRBJ2-7
D gene: NA
clone size: NA
V gene: TRBV5-6
CDR3 DNA: TGTGCCAGCAGCGACGGGCTACGAGAGCAGTACTTC
CDR3 protein: CASSDGLREQYF

J gene: TRBJ2-3
D gene: TRBD1
clone size: few
V gene: TRBV4-3
CDR3 DNA: TGCGCCAGCAGCCAGCATGGGACAGCGATCACAGATACGCAGTATTTT
CDR3 protein: CASSQHGTAITDTQYF